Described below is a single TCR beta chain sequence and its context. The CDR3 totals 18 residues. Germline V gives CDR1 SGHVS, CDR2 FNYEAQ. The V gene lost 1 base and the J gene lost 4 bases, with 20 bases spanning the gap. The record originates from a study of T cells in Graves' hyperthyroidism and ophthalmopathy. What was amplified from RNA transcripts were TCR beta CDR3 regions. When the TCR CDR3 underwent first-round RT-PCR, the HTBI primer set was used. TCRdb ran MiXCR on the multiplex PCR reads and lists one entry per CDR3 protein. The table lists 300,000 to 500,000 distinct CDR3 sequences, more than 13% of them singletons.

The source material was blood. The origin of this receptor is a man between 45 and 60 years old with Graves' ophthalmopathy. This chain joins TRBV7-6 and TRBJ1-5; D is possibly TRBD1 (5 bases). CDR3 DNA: TGTGCCAGCAGCTTAGATGTTTTCAACAGGAACTTAAATCAGCCCCAGCATTTT. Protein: CASSLDVFNRNLNQPQHF.